A few counts support the clone carrying this T cell receptor beta chain. The data stem from a study of blood T cell repertoires in COVID-19. Under the authors' procedure: Estimated nucleated cell counts came from reference gene primer amplification. Profiled with immunoSEQ multiplex PCR; TCRdb holds only in-frame clones, not every one. That table supplies the V and J calls and clone size; D and trimming were determined from the DNA. The table shows over 130,000 clones, with approximately 85% occurring only once. Sequenced input: peripheral blood. The TCR originated in a woman of 80 years or more with acute or convalescent COVID-19.

CDR3 sequence (DNA): TGCGCCAGCAGCTGGACTAGTAGCGCTGATGAGCAGTTCTTC. Translated, it gives CASSWTSSADEQFF. This chain connects TRBV5-1 to TRBJ2-1; 7 bases are shared with TRBD2. This CDR3 is built from 14 residues. With V trimmed by 3 bases and J by 8 bases, 8 bases remained unmatched. Per the germline V gene, CDR1 is SGHRS and CDR2 is YFSETQ.